The 23 T cell receptor beta chains below all came from one sample that was sequenced in a study of prognosis after radiotherapy for stage I lung cancer. Using two-round multiplex PCR, the authors amplified TCR beta CDR3 from genomic DNA. Each TRBV and TRBJ gene had its own primer in the first PCR round. TCRdb used MiXCR to reprocess the multiplex PCR reads, holding one entry per CDR3 protein. The profile shows around 21,000 distinct CDR3 sequences, around 40% of them singletons. Sequences were derived from PBMCs, sampled before or after stereotactic body radiation therapy (not recorded which). The receptor source for this set is a donor aged 50 or older with non-small cell lung cancer.

Written as DNA, the CDR3 is TGTGCCGCCCTTGACAGGGATAACGAGCAGTACTTC. Its translation is CAALDRDNEQYF. V gene TRBV10-3 combines with J gene TRBJ2-7; 7 nucleotides align to TRBD1. The germline V gene encodes CDR1 ENHRY and CDR2 SYGVKD. The CDR3 length is 12 residues. The junction had 9 bases not matched to a gene; V was cut back by 11 bases and J by 5 bases.

Ten or more counts support this clonotype. The rearrangement links TRBV20-1 to TRBJ1-5; a possible D gene is TRBD1 (6 bases). CDR3 size: 15 residues. The germline CDR1 and CDR2 sequences are DFQATT and SNEGSKA (reference sequence). V lost 1 base and J lost 3, with 13 bases in between. CDR3 coding DNA: TGCAGTGCTAGAGTGGGCAGGGGATACAATCAGCCCCAGCATTTT. Protein product: CSARVGRGYNQPQHF.

This clonotype was detected only a few times. The CDR3 carries no conserved terminal phenylalanine or tryptophan, so it likely arises from a read error. The rearrangement uses TRBV6-2 or TRBV6-3 and TRBJ1-2, with D tentatively TRBD1 (5 bases). Trimming left V 5 bases short and J 0 bases short, with 19 bases between. Looked up from germline, CDR1 is MNHEY and CDR2 is SVGEGT. The CDR3 contains 17 residues. CDR3 DNA sequence: TGTGCCAGCAGTACGGGGTTTAGACAGCCGACTAACTATGGCTACACCCTC. Protein sequence: CASSTGFRQPTNYGYTL.

This clonotype has a single count. A much more abundant neighbour one base away suggests this may be a read error. This chain links TRBV15 with TRBJ2-5, with TRBD2 identical over 7 bases. The CDR3 runs 16 residues. Germline assignment: CDR1 LNHNV and CDR2 YYDKDF (reference sequence). The ends lost 2 bases at V and 5 bases at J; junction bases unmatched: 11. CDR3 in DNA: TGTGCCACCAGCAGACAAGGGGTGGTGGGGGGGGAGACCCAGTACTTC. This codes for CATSRQGVVGGETQYF.

This clonotype was recorded at least ten times. The chain's CDR3 is CSAIGLAGPHNEQFF. CDR3 DNA: TGCAGTGCCATAGGACTAGCGGGACCCCACAATGAGCAGTTCTTC. The rearrangement joins TRBV20-1 to TRBJ2-1; 12 bases fit TRBD2. The germline V gene has CDR1 DFQATT and CDR2 SNEGSKA (reference sequence). V lost 6 bases to trimming and J lost 5 bases; unmatched junction nucleotides: 8. This CDR3 has 15 amino acids.

Of note for this clonotype: One end of the junction does not line up with germline, which may come from a read error. This chain joins TRBV20-1 and TRBJ2-2; D call uncertain. This CDR3 comprises 15 residues. The germline CDR1 and CDR2 sequences are DFQATT and SNEGSKA (reference sequence). Here the CDR3 reads CSARGGASNIGELFF. CDR3 coding DNA: TGCAGTGCTAGAGGGGGTGCATCGAACATCGGGGAGCTGTTTTTT.

This clonotype was seen at least ten times. The V call is TRBV20-1, the J call TRBJ1-4, with a tentative D call TRBD1 (6 bases). CDR1 is DFQATT and CDR2 is SNEGSKA in the germline V gene (reference sequence). Trimming took off 3 bases at V and 3 bases at J, with 11 bases between the two ends. CDR3 length: 14 amino acids. In DNA, the CDR3 is TGCAGTGCTAGCCATGGGGGCCCTAATGAAAAACTGTTTTTT. It yields the protein CSASHGGPNEKLFF.

There are a few counts of this clonotype. With a much larger clone just one base away, this may be a read error. The chain links TRBV6-1 to TRBJ2-7, with D perhaps matching TRBD1 or TRBD2 (6 bases each). The V and J ends lost 3 bases and 1 base respectively, with 13 bases between them. Looked up from germline, CDR1 is MNHNS and CDR2 is SASEGT. This CDR3 contains 15 residues. This chain's CDR3 is CASSDRGRCSYEQYF. CDR3 bases: TGTGCCAGCAGTGATCGGGGGCGATGTTCCTACGAGCAGTACTTC.

As to this clonotype: This sequence may be a read error, since a much larger clone differs from it by one base. The CDR3 DNA reads TGTGCCAGCAGCTTTCGTTCAGGGGGCAAAGATACCCAGTACTTC. It is translated as CASSFRSGGKDTQYF. The chain links TRBV7-9 to TRBJ2-5; TRBD1 aligns across 8 bases. The CDR3 is 15 residues long. Germline CDR1 and CDR2: SEHNR and FQNEAQ (reference sequence).

This clonotype rates as medium-sized. J is TRBJ2-3 and V is TRBV6-1, with TRBD1 identical over 9 bases. This CDR3 contains 15 residues. The J segment lost 2 bases and the V segment lost 5 bases, leaving 5 bases of the junction unmatched. Germline CDR1 and CDR2: MNHNS and SASEGT. The CDR3 nucleotides read TGTGCCAGCAGTAAGACAGGGGGTGACACAGATACGCAGTATTTT. Protein product: CASSKTGGDTDTQYF.

This clonotype was counted only a few times. A single base separates this from a much larger clone, so it may be a read error. The J gene is TRBJ2-2, the V gene TRBV20-1; 7 nucleotides align to TRBD1. The CDR3 has 14 amino acids. The germline CDR1 and CDR2 sequences are DFQATT and SNEGSKA (reference sequence). CDR3: CSDRDGTDHGELFF. The DNA for the CDR3 is TGCAGTGATAGAGATGGGACAGATCACGGGGAGCTGTTTTTT.

This clonotype was counted at least ten times. The V call is TRBV12-3 or TRBV12-4, the J call TRBJ2-7, with TRBD1 identical over 8 bases. This CDR3 is 16 amino acids long. J gave up 1 base and V 5 bases, and 10 bases lay outside the gene matches. CDR3 loop: CASSPHQGALSYEQYF. CDR3 bases: TGTGCCAGCAGTCCCCACCAGGGGGCGCTTTCCTACGAGCAGTACTTC.

The chain combines TRBV19 with TRBJ2-7, with D possibly being TRBD1 or TRBD2 (6 bases each). CDR1 is LNHDA, CDR2 SQIVND, per germline (reference sequence). CDR3 length: 15 amino acids. Trimming removed 5 bases from V and 6 bases from J, with 20 bases in between. The DNA of the CDR3 is TGTGCCAGTAGTGTGGGACCGGGGGCCCTGGCCGAGCAGTACTTC. It codes for CASSVGPGALAEQYF.

The rearrangement uses TRBV7-2 and TRBJ2-7, with 9 positions matching TRBD1. The J segment lost 2 bases and the V segment lost 4 bases, leaving 6 bases of the junction unmatched. The CDR3 runs 15 residues. Germline lookup yields CDR1 SGHTA and CDR2 FQGNSA. The CDR3 sequence: CASSSRGQGAYEQYF. CDR3 DNA: TGTGCCAGCAGCTCGAGGGGACAGGGAGCCTACGAGCAGTACTTC.

The chain joins TRBV6-1 to TRBJ1-6, with D unclear. Trimming pared 4 bases from V and 9 bases from J, leaving 10 bases between. The CDR3 length is 13 residues. Germline assignment: CDR1 MNHNS and CDR2 SASEGT. CDR3 sequence (DNA): TGTGCCAGCAGTGCGAGGTTAACTTCACCCCTCCACTTT. This gives the protein CASSARLTSPLHF.

In its sample, this clonotype was seen many times. The chain links TRBV5-1 to TRBJ1-1, with TRBD1 as a possible D gene (5 bases). Germline lookup yields CDR1 SGHRS and CDR2 YFSETQ. The CDR3 is made up of 13 amino acids. The V gene lost 6 bases and the J gene lost 2 bases, with 11 bases spanning the gap. CDR3 nucleotides: TGCGCCAGCACCCGAGGGGACAACACTGAAGCTTTCTTT. It encodes CASTRGDNTEAFF.

J is TRBJ2-7 and V is TRBV11-2; possibly TRBD2 for D (5 bases). There are 15 residues in the CDR3. V dropped 1 base and J dropped 1 base, with 11 bases sitting between them. The V gene's germline CDR1 is SGHAT and CDR2 FQNNGV. CDR3 sequence reads: CASSLGGLRSYEQYF. For the CDR3, the DNA is TGTGCCAGCAGCTTAGGAGGGCTTAGATCCTACGAGCAGTACTTC.

The sample holds many counts of this clonotype. Germline is not matched at one junction end, which may reflect a read error. This chain connects TRBV7-7 to TRBJ2-3; D is possibly TRBD2 (5 bases). The CDR3 is 14 amino acids. Germline V CDR1 and CDR2: SSHAT, FNYEAQ (reference sequence). The CDR3 sequence is CASSAAGGADTQYF. The CDR3 DNA follows: TGTGCTAGCAGCGCGGCAGGAGGAGCAGATACGCAGTATTTT.

This clonotype turned up a few times. This CDR3 fails to terminate in the conserved phenylalanine or tryptophan, so it likely reflects a read error. The rearrangement uses TRBV20-1 and TRBJ2-5; 10 positions match TRBD2. V was pared by 0 bases and J by 5 bases, with 9 bases of the junction left unmatched. There are 16 residues in the CDR3. The germline V gene encodes CDR1 DFQATT and CDR2 SNEGSKA (reference sequence). CDR3 residues: CSARDPLAGELETQYL. The DNA of the CDR3 is TGCAGTGCTAGAGACCCTCTAGCGGGAGAGCTCGAGACCCAGTACCTC.

In its sample, this clonotype is medium-sized. The chain combines TRBV11-2 with TRBJ2-3; TRBD2 is a possible D gene (6 bases). V lost 4 bases and J lost 3, with 20 bases in between. CDR3 length: 17 amino acids. CDR1 is SGHAT and CDR2 is FQNNGV in the germline V gene. The chain's CDR3 is CASSSKRLARGTDTQYF. CDR3 DNA: TGTGCCAGCAGCTCCAAGAGGCTAGCGCGGGGTACAGATACGCAGTATTTT.

The rearrangement links TRBV7-2 to TRBJ2-7, with TRBD1 matching 12 bases. Germline CDR1 is SGHTA and CDR2 is FQGNSA. The V segment lost 1 base and the J segment 7 bases; nucleotides outside the gene matches: 5. This CDR3 is 15 amino acids long. CDR3 protein: CASSLEGTGGREQYF. CDR3 sequence (DNA): TGTGCCAGCAGCTTAGAAGGGACAGGGGGCAGGGAGCAGTACTTC.

Of note for this clonotype: A read error may produce the germline difference seen at one junction end. V usage is TRBV24-1 and J usage is TRBJ1-2; D is undetermined. The CDR3 length is 15 residues. Germline-derived CDR1 and CDR2 are KGHDR and SFDVKD. The CDR3 region is CATSDPRGLNYCYTF. DNA for the CDR3: TGTGCCACCAGTGATCCTCGCGGCCTCAACTATTGCTACACCTTC.

At least ten counts were recorded for this clonotype. The junction and the germline gene differ at one end; a read error may be behind it. V usage is TRBV6-2 or TRBV6-3 and J usage is TRBJ2-3, with D uncertain. There are 16 residues in the CDR3. The germline CDR1 and CDR2 sequences are MNHEY and SVGEGT. The CDR3, as DNA: TGTGCCAGCAGTGACTCTTGGGGAAGCGCGTCAGATACGCAGTATTTT. It is translated as CASSDSWGSASDTQYF.